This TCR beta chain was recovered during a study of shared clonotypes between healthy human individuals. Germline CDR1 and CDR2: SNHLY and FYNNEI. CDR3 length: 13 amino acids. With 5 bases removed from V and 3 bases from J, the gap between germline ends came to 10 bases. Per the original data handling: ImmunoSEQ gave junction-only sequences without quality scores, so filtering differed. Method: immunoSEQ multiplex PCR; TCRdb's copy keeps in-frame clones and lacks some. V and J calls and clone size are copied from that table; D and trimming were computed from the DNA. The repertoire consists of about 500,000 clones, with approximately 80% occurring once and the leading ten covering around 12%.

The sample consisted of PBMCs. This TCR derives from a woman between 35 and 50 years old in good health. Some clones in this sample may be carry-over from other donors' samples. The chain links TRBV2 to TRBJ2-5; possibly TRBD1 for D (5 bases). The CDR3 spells CASSHRQKETQYF. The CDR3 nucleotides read TGTGCCAGCAGTCACCGACAGAAAGAGACCCAGTACTTC.